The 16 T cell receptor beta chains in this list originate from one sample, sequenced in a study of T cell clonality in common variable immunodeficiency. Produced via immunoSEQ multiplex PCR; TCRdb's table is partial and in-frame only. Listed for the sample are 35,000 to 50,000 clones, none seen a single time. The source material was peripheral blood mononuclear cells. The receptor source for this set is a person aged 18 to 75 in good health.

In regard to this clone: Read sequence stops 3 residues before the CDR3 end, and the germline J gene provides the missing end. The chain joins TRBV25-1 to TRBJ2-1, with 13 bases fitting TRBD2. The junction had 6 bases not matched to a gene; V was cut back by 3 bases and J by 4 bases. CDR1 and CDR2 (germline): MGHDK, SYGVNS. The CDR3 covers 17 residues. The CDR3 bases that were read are TGTGCCAGCAGTGATACGACTAGCGGGAGGATATACAATGAG. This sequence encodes CASSDTTSGRIYNE. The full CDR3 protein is CASSDTTSGRIYNEQFF.

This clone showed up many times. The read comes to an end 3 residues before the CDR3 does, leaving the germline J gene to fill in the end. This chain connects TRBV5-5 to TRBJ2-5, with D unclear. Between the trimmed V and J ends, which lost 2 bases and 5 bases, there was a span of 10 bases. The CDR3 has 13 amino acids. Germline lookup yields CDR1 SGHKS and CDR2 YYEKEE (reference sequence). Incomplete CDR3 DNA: TGTGCCAGCAGCTTCCATGAGGTCGAGACC. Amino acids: CASSFHEVET. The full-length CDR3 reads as CASSFHEVETQYF. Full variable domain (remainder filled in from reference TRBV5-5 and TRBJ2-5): DAGVTQSPTHLIKTRGQQVTLRCSPISGHKSVSWYQQVLGQGPQFIFQYYEKEERGRGNFPDRFSARQFPNYSSELNVNALLLGDSALYLCASSFHEVETQYFGPGTRLLVL.

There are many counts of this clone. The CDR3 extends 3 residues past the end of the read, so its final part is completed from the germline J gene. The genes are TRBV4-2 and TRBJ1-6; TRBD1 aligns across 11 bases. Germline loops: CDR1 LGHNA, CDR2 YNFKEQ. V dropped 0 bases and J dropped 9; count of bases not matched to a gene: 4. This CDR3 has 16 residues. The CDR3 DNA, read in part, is TGTGCCAGCAGCCAAGATACCGGGACAGGGGGTTCACCC. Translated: CASSQDTGTGGSP. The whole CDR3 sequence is CASSQDTGTGGSPLHF.

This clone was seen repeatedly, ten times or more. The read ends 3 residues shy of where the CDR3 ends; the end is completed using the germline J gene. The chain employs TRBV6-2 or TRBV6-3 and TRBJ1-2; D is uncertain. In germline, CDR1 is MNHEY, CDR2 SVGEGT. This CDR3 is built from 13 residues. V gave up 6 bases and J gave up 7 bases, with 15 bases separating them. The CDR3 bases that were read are TGTGCCAGCAGACTTTTGGAAGGCGGTGGC. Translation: CASRLLEGGG. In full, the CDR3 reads CASRLLEGGGYTF.

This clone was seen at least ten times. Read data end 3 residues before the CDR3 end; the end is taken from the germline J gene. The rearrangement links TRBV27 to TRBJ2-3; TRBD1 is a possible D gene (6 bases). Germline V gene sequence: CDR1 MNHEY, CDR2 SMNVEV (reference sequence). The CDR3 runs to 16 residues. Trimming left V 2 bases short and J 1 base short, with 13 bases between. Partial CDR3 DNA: TGTGCCAGCAGTTTAGCCAGGGGAAAGGGCACAGATACG. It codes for CASSLARGKGTDT. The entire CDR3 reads CASSLARGKGTDTQYF.

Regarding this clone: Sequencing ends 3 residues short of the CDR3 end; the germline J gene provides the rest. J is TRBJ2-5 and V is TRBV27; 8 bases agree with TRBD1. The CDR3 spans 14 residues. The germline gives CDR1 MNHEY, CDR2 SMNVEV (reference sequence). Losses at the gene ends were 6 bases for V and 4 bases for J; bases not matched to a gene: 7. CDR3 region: CASSPSGGGETQYF. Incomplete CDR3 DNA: TGTGCCAGCAGCCCTTCAGGGGGCGGAGAGACC.

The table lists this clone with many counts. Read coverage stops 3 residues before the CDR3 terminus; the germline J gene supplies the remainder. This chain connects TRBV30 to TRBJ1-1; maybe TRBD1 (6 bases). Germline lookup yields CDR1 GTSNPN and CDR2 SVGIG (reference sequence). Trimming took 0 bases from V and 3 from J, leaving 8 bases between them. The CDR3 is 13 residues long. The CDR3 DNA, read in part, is TGTGCCTGGAGTGTAAACAGGGACACTGAA. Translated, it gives CAWSVNRDTE. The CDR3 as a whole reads CAWSVNRDTEAFF.

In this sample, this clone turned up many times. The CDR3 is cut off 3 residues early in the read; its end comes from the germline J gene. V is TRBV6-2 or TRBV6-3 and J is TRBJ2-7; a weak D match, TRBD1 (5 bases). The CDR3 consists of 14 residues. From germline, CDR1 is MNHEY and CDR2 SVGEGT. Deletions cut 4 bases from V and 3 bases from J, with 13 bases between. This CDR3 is CASSWGTQYYEQYF. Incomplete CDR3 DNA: TGTGCCAGCAGTTGGGGCACCCAGTACTACGAG.

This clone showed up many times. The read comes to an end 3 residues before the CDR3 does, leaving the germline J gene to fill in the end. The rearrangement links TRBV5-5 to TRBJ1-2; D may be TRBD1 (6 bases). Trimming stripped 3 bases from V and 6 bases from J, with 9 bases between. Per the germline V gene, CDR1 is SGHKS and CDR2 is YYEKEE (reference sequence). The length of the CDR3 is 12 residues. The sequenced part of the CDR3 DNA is TGTGCCAGCAGCTCCGGACAGCATGGC. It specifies CASSSGQHG. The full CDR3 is CASSSGQHGYTF.

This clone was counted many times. The part of the CDR3 DNA that was read is TGTGCCAGCAGCCCAACGACAGGGATAGGAGAGACC. The encoded protein is CASSPTTGIGET. The CDR3 reads in full as CASSPTTGIGETQYF. The J gene is TRBJ2-5, the V gene TRBV7-6; 7 bases fit TRBD1. The read is 3 residues too short to cover the CDR3 end, so that end is filled in from the germline J gene. The CDR3 is made up of 15 amino acids. With V trimmed by 5 bases and J by 4 bases, 10 bases remained unmatched. Per germline, CDR1 SGHVS and CDR2 FNYEAQ. The variable domain in full, with the rest retrieved from reference TRBV7-6 and TRBJ2-5, is GAGVSQSPRYKVTKRGQDVALRCDPISGHVSLYWYRQALGQGPEFLTYFNYEAQQDKSGLPNDRFSAERPEGSISTLTIQRTEQRDSAMYRCASSPTTGIGETQYFGPGTRLLVL.

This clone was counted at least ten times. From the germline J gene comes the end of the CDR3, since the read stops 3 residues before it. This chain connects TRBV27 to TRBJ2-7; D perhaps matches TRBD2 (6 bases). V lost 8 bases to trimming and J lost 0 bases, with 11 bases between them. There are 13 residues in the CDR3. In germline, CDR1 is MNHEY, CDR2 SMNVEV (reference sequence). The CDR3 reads CASRDFSSYEQYF. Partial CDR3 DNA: TGTGCCAGCCGGGACTTTAGCTCCTACGAG.

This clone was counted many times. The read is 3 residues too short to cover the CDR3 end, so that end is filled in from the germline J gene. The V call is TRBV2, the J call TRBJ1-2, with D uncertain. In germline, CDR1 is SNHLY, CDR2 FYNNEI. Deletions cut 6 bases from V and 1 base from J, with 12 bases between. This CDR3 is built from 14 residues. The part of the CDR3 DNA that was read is TGTGCCAGCAGAGACGACACGCGTAACTATGGC. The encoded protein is CASRDDTRNYG. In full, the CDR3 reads CASRDDTRNYGYTF. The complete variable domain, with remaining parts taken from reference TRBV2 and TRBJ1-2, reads EPEVTQTPSHQVTQMGQEVILRCVPISNHLYFYWYRQILGQKVEFLVSFYNNEISEKSEIFDDQFSVERPDGSNFTLKIRSTKLEDSAMYFCASRDDTRNYGYTFGSGTRLTVV.

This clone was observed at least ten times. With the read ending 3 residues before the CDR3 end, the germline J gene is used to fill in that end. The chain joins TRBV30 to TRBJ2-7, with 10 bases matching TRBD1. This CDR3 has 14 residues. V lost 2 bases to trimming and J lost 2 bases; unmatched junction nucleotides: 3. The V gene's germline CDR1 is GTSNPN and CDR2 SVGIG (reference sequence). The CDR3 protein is CAWSIGQGAYEQYF. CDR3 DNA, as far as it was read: TGTGCCTGGAGTATAGGACAGGGGGCCTACGAG.

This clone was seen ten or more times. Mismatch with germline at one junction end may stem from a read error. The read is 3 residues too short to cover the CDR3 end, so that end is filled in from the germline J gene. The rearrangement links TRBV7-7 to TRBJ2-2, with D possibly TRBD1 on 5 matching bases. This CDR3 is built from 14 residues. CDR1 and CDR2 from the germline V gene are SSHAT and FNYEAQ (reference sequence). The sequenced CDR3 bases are TGTGCTAGCAGGGAAACAGGGAACACCGGGGAG. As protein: CASRETGNTGE. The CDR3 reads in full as CASRETGNTGELFF.

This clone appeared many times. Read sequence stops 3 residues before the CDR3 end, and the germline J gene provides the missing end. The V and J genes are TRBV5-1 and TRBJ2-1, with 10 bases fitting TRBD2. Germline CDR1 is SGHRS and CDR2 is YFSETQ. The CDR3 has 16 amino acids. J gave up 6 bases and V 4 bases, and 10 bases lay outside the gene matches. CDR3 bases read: TGCGCCAGCAGCCCTACCTCTAGCGGGAGTGTCAATGAG. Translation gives CASSPTSSGSVNE. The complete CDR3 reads CASSPTSSGSVNEQFF.

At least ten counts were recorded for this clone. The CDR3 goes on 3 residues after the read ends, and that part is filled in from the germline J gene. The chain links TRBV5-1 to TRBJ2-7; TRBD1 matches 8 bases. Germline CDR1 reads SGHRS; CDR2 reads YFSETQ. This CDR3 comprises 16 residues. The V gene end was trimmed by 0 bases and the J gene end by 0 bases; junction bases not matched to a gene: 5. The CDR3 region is CASSLARTGSSYEQYF. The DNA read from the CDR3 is TGCGCCAGCAGCTTGGCCCGGACAGGGAGCTCCTACGAG.